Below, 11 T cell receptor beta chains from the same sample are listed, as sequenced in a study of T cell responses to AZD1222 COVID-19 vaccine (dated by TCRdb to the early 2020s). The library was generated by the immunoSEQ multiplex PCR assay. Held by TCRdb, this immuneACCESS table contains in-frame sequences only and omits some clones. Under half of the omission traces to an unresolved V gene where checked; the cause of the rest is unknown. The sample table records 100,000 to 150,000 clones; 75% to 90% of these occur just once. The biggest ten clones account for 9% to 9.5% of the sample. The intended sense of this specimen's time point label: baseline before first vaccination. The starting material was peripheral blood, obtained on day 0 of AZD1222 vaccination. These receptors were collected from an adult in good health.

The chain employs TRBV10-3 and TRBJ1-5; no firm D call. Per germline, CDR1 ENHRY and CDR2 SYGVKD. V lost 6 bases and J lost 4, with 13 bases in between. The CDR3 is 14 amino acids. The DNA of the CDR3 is TGTGCCATCAGCGATTTGACCGAGAATCAGCCCCAGCATTTT. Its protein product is CAISDLTENQPQHF.

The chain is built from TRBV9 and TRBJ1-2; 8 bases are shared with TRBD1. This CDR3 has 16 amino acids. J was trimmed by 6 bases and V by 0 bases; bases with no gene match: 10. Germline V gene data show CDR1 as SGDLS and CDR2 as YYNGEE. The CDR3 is CASSVDSDRGFNGYTF. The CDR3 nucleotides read TGTGCCAGCAGCGTAGATTCCGACAGGGGATTTAATGGCTACACCTTC.

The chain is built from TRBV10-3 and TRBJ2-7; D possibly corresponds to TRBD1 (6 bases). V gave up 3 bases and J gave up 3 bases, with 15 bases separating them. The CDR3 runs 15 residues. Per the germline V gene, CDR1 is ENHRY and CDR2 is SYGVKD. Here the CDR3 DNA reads TGTGCCATCAGTGAACAGGGTGGTAATGGCTACGAGCAGTACTTC. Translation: CAISEQGGNGYEQYF.

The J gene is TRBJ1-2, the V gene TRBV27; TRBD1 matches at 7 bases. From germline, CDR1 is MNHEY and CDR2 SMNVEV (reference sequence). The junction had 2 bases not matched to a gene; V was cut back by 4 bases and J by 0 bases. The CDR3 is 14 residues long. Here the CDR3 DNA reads TGTGCCAGCAGTTGGGACAGCTCTAACTATGGCTACACCTTC. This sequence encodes CASSWDSSNYGYTF.

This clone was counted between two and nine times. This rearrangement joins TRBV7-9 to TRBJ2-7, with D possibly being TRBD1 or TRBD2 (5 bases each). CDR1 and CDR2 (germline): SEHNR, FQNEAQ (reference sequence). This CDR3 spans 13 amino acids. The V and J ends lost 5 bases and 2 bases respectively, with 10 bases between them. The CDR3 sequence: CASSGTFTYEQYF. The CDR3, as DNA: TGTGCCAGCAGCGGGACGTTCACCTACGAGCAGTACTTC.

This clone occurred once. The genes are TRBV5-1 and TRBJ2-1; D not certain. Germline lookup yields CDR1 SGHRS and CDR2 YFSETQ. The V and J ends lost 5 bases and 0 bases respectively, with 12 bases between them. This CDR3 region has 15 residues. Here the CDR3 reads CASRMAGVSYNEQFF. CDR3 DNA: TGCGCCAGCAGAATGGCAGGAGTCTCCTACAATGAGCAGTTCTTC.

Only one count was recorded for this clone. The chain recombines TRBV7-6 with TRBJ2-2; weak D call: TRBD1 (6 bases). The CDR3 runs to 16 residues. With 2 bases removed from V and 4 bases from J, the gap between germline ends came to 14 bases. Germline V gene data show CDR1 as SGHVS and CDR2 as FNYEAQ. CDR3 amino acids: CASSLMTGPSTGELFF. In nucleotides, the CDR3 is TGTGCCAGCAGCTTAATGACAGGTCCTTCCACCGGGGAGCTGTTTTTT. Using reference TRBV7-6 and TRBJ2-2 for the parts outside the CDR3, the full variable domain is GAGVSQSPRYKVTKRGQDVALRCDPISGHVSLYWYRQALGQGPEFLTYFNYEAQQDKSGLPNDRFSAERPEGSISTLTIQRTEQRDSAMYRCASSLMTGPSTGELFFGEGSRLTVL.

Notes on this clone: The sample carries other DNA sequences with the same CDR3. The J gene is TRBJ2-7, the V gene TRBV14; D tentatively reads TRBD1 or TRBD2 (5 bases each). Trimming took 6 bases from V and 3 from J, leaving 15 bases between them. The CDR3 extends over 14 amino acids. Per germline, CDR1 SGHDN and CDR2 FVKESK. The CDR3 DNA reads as TGTGCCAGCAGTGACCCGGGGCAGTTCTACGAGCAGTACTTC. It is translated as CASSDPGQFYEQYF.

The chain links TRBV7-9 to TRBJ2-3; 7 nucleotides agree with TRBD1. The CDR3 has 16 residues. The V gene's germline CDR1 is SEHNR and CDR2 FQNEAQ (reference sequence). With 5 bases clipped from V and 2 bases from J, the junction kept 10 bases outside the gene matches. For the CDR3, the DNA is TGTGCCAGCAGCCGATTTCGACAGGGTCACACAGATACGCAGTATTTT. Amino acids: CASSRFRQGHTDTQYF.

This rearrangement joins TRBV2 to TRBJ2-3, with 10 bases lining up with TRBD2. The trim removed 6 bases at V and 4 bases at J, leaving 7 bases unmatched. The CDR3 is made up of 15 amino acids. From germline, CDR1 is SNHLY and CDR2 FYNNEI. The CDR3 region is CASRSSGGAADTQYF. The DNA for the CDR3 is TGTGCCAGCAGATCAAGCGGGGGGGCTGCAGATACGCAGTATTTT. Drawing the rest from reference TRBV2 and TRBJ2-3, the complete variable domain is EPEVTQTPSHQVTQMGQEVILRCVPISNHLYFYWYRQILGQKVEFLVSFYNNEISEKSEIFDDQFSVERPDGSNFTLKIRSTKLEDSAMYFCASRSSGGAADTQYFGPGTRLTVL.

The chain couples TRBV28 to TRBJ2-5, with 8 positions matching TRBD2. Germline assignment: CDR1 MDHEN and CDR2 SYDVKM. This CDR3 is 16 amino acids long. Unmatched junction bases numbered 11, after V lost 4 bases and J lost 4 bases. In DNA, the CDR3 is TGTGCCAGCAGTTCTCCGGGACTAGTGGTTGGAGAGACCCAGTACTTC. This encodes CASSSPGLVVGETQYF.